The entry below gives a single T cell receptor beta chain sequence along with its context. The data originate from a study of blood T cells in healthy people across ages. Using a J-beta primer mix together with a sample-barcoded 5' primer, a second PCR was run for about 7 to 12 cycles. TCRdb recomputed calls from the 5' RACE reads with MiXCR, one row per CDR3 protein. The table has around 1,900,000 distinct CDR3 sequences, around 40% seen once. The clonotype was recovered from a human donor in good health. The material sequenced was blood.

The CDR3 sequence is CASSLDPGTEDNTEAFF. For the CDR3, the DNA is TGTGCCAGCAGCTTAGATCCCGGGACAGAGGATAACACTGAAGCTTTCTTT. The J gene is TRBJ1-1, the V gene TRBV11-3, with 7 positions matching TRBD1. The germline V gene has CDR1 SGHNT and CDR2 YENEEA. The V segment lost 0 bases and the J segment 2 bases; nucleotides outside the gene matches: 9. This CDR3 is built from 17 residues.